What follows describes a single T cell receptor beta chain. Trimming took off 3 bases at V and 3 bases at J, with 18 bases between the two ends. CDR3 length: 16 amino acids. CDR1 MDHEN and CDR2 SYDVKM come from the germline V gene. Study processing details: Nucleated cell number was recorded as an estimate derived from reference gene primer amplification. Only in-frame clones appear in the TCRdb table, and some are missing; sequencing was by immunoSEQ multiplex PCR. The D gene and trimming were derived from the DNA, and the V and J assignments and clone size from that table. The table lists some 80,000 clones, 85% of them singletons, with roughly 9.1% in the top ten. The data were obtained in a study of blood T cell repertoires in COVID-19. Turning to the study itself: The cDNA or gDNA used as material had been derived from T cells, B-cell-depleted T cells, or PBMCs.

V usage is TRBV28 and J usage is TRBJ2-7, with D perhaps matching TRBD1 (6 bases). The sequenced material came from peripheral blood. The clonotype comes from a man aged 45-60 years with COVID-19, enrolled during active disease. This chain's CDR3 is CASSLSGQRLYYEQYF. In DNA, the CDR3 is TGTGCCAGCAGTTTGTCGGGACAAAGACTGTACTACGAGCAGTACTTC.